The rows below give T cell receptor beta chains drawn from one sample of a study of T and B cells in COVID-19 patients. TCRdb called the multiplex PCR reads again in MiXCR, with one record for every CDR3 protein. The table has fewer than 20,000 distinct CDR3 sequences, 36% seen once. The sequenced sample was blood. The receptors originated from a human donor with active COVID-19. Each CDR3 is given with its conserved first and last residue. D genes are given only for firm matches. Expanded clones are given a class, and other clones once, few, many or no size at all.

CDR3 length: 14
V gene: TRBV19
clone size: medium-sized
D gene: TRBD1
J gene: TRBJ2-1
CDR3 DNA: TGTGCCAGTGGAAGACAGGGGGCGTCGAATGAGCAGTTCTTC
CDR3 protein: CASGRQGASNEQFF

CDR3 length: 13
V gene: TRBV15
clone size: NA
D gene: NA
J gene: TRBJ1-1
CDR3 DNA: TGTGCCACCAGCATTTATGGCGACACTGAAGCTTTCTTT
CDR3 protein: CATSIYGDTEAFF

CDR3 length: 15
V gene: TRBV6-4
clone size: NA
D gene: NA
J gene: TRBJ1-1
CDR3 DNA: TGTGCCAGCAGCGACAGTGGGGGCGGAGGTACTGAAGCTTTCTTT
CDR3 protein: CASSDSGGGGTEAFF

CDR3 length: 15
V gene: TRBV20-1
clone size: NA
D gene: NA
J gene: TRBJ2-3
CDR3 DNA: TGCAGTGCTAGAGTGGGTAGGGGGAGAGGGGATACGCAGTATTTT
CDR3 protein: CSARVGRGRGDTQYF

CDR3 length: 14
V gene: TRBV7-9
clone size: NA
D gene: NA
J gene: TRBJ2-5
CDR3 DNA: TGTGCCAGCAGCTTTACATGGTACAGGGAGACCCAGTACTTC
CDR3 protein: CASSFTWYRETQYF

CDR3 length: 16
V gene: TRBV6-5
clone size: NA
D gene: NA
J gene: TRBJ2-2
CDR3 DNA: NA
CDR3 protein: CASSSRGGGGPGSCFF

CDR3 length: 17
V gene: TRBV12-3/TRBV12-4
clone size: few
D gene: NA
J gene: TRBJ2-5
CDR3 DNA: TGTGCCAGCAGTTCGGGGGGGGACAGCCCGTACCAAGAGACCCAGTACTTC
CDR3 protein: CASSSGGDSPYQETQYF

CDR3 length: 17
V gene: TRBV6-5
clone size: few
D gene: NA
J gene: TRBJ1-2
CDR3 DNA: TGTGCCAGCAAAAATAAGGGACTTTCAAGGGCGCACTATGGCTACACCTTC
CDR3 protein: CASKNKGLSRAHYGYTF

CDR3 length: 15
V gene: TRBV4-1
clone size: NA
D gene: NA
J gene: TRBJ1-3
CDR3 DNA: TGCGCCAGCAGCCAAGTCTGGGGGTCTGGAAACACCATATATTTT
CDR3 protein: CASSQVWGSGNTIYF

CDR3 length: 16
V gene: TRBV5-4
clone size: few
D gene: TRBD2
J gene: TRBJ2-2
CDR3 DNA: TGTGCCAGCAGCCCCGTAGCGGGGGGGTACACCGGGGAGCTGTTTTTT
CDR3 protein: CASSPVAGGYTGELFF

CDR3 length: 14
V gene: TRBV6-1
clone size: once
D gene: TRBD1
J gene: TRBJ1-5
CDR3 DNA: TGTGCCAGTGAAGGACAGGCTAGCAATCAGCCCCAGCATTTT
CDR3 protein: CASEGQASNQPQHF

CDR3 length: 13
V gene: TRBV7-6
clone size: NA
D gene: NA
J gene: TRBJ1-6
CDR3 DNA: TGTGCCAGCAGCTTTGTCGGACAGTCCTGGCCAACCTTT
CDR3 protein: CASSFVGQSWPTF

CDR3 length: 18
V gene: TRBV7-6
clone size: NA
D gene: NA
J gene: TRBJ1-1
CDR3 DNA: TGTGCCAGCAGCTTAGCGATGAAGGGACCCACCTTGAACACTGAAGCTTTCTTT
CDR3 protein: CASSLAMKGPTLNTEAFF

CDR3 length: 16
V gene: TRBV6-5
clone size: NA
D gene: NA
J gene: TRBJ2-6
CDR3 DNA: TGTGCCAGCAGTTACCCCTCAGGTACTGGGGCCAACGTCCTGACTTTC
CDR3 protein: CASSYPSGTGANVLTF

CDR3 length: 17
V gene: TRBV10-3
clone size: few
D gene: TRBD1
J gene: TRBJ2-3
CDR3 DNA: TGTGCCATCAGTGATGGGTCAGGGGGCGCGGGCACAGATACGCAGTATTTT
CDR3 protein: CAISDGSGGAGTDTQYF

CDR3 length: 13
V gene: TRBV10-3
clone size: NA
D gene: NA
J gene: TRBJ2-5
CDR3 DNA: TGTGCCATCAGTTTGACAGCCCAAGAGACCCAGTACTTC
CDR3 protein: CAISLTAQETQYF